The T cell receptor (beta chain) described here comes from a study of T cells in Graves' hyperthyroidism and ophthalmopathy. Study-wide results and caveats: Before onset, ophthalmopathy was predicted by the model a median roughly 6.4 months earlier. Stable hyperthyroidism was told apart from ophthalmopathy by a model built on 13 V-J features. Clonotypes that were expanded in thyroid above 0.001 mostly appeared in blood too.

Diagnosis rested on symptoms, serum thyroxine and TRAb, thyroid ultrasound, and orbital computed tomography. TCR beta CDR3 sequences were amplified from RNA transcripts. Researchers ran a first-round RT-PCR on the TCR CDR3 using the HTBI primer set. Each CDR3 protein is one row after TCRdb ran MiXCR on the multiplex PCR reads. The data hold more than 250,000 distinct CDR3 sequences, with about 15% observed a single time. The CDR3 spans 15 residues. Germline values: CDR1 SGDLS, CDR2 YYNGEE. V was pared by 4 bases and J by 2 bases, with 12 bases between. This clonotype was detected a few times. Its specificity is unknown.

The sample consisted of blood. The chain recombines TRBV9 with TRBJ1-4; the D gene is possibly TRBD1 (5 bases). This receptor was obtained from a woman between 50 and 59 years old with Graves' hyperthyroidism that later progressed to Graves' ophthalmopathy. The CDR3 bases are TGTGCCAGCAGCCCCGACTGGGGGACTAATGAAAAACTGTTTTTT. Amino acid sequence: CASSPDWGTNEKLFF.